This TCR beta chain was profiled in a study of beta chain features in type 1 diabetes. Study conclusions and caveats: Researchers report that Type 1 diabetes patients had moderately but significantly shorter TCRB CDR3s across all four CD4+ subsets.

Germline V gives CDR1 SGHAT, CDR2 FQNNGV. V gave up 1 base and J gave up 1 base, with 6 bases separating them. This CDR3 contains 14 residues. This clone was recorded a few times. The antigen is undetermined. Other DNA sequences of this sample code for an identical CDR3. The authors reverse transcribed all of the isolated RNA, so sequencing captured expressed TCRB transcripts. Sequenced by immunoSEQ multiplex PCR; TCRdb stores in-frame clones only, minus some. The sample shows roughly 700,000 clones, roughly 13% of them seen only once. The clonotype originates from a man between 18 and 35 years old with type 1 diabetes. Input material: naive CD4+ T cells from blood. The chain carries TRBV11-2 and TRBJ2-3; D remains unclear. The CDR3 DNA sequence: TGTGCCAGCAGCTTAGTCCCCGGCACAGATACGCAGTATTTT. Encoded protein: CASSLVPGTDTQYF.